The 15 T cell receptor beta chains reported below all come from one sample, sequenced in a study of Ad26.COV2.S vaccination and SARS-CoV-2 variants. Treatment: 15 to 20 received Ad26.COV2.S at low or high dose, single or two shots; several received placebo; per-sample allocation not given. Sampling occurred on day 63 after the first vaccine or placebo injection. The protocol was immunoSEQ multiplex PCR, while the TCRdb copy is restricted to in-frame clones and leaves out a portion. The table lists 400,000 to 450,000 clones, 80% to 95% of them singletons. Material: peripheral blood, obtained in a trial of Ad26.COV2.S vaccine versus placebo. The receptors were sampled from a person aged 18-65 years who received the Ad26.COV2.S COVID-19 vaccine or a placebo.

The rearrangement joins TRBV27 to TRBJ2-7; D is possibly TRBD1 (5 bases). The CDR3 has 13 residues. Trimming cost V 5 bases and J 8 bases, with 16 bases left between them. In germline, CDR1 is MNHEY, CDR2 SMNVEV (reference sequence). The CDR3 nucleotides read TGTGCCAGCAGTGTCTCAGGGATTCCACAGCAGTACTTC. Its translation: CASSVSGIPQQYF.

The rearrangement uses TRBV5-4 and TRBJ2-5; the D is unclear. The V gene's germline CDR1 is SGHNT and CDR2 YYREEE (reference sequence). The CDR3 runs to 17 residues. Trimming removed 0 bases from V and 0 bases from J, with 15 bases in between. As DNA, the CDR3 is TGTGCCAGCAGCTTGGCCGAGCCGGCTAAAGACCAAGAGACCCAGTACTTC. Amino acids: CASSLAEPAKDQETQYF.

The chain carries TRBV7-9 and TRBJ1-4; D gene uncertain. Germline loops: CDR1 SEHNR, CDR2 FQNEAQ (reference sequence). V shed 1 base and J shed 8 bases, with 11 bases lying between them. The CDR3 has 14 amino acids. The CDR3 protein is CASSLGTAREKLFF. CDR3 sequence (DNA): TGTGCCAGCAGCTTAGGGACGGCGCGAGAAAAACTGTTTTTT.

The V call is TRBV11-2, the J call TRBJ2-1, with TRBD2 identical over 7 bases. CDR1 and CDR2 from the germline V gene are SGHAT and FQNNGV. With V trimmed by 3 bases and J by 10 bases, 6 bases remained unmatched. The CDR3 consists of 13 residues. The CDR3 region is CASSFIREGEQFF. CDR3 coding DNA: TGTGCCAGCAGCTTCATCAGGGAGGGGGAGCAGTTCTTC. The complete variable domain, with remaining parts taken from reference TRBV11-2 and TRBJ2-1, reads EAGVAQSPRYKIIEKRQSVAFWCNPISGHATLYWYQQILGQGPKLLIQFQNNGVVDDSQLPKDRFSAERLKGVDSTLKIQPAKLEDSAVYLCASSFIREGEQFFGPGTRLTVL.

V is TRBV2 and J is TRBJ1-1; TRBD1 is a possible D gene (5 bases). Germline V gene sequence: CDR1 SNHLY, CDR2 FYNNEI. The ends were cut back, 2 bases at V and 5 bases at J, with 9 bases in the middle. The CDR3 totals 13 residues. DNA for the CDR3: TGTGCCAGCAGTGAACTAGGGGAAACTGAAGCTTTCTTT. Its protein product is CASSELGETEAFF.

The chain is built from TRBV9 and TRBJ2-1; 9 bases fit TRBD1. V lost 4 bases to trimming and J lost 2 bases; unmatched junction nucleotides: 7. CDR1 SGDLS and CDR2 YYNGEE come from the germline V gene. CDR3 length: 16 residues. In nucleotides, the CDR3 is TGTGCCAGCAGCCCCACCGGGACAGGGCCCTACAATGAGCAGTTCTTC. Protein: CASSPTGTGPYNEQFF.

The rearrangement links TRBV24-1 to TRBJ2-7; TRBD1 might be the D (6 bases). The CDR3 length is 13 residues. Per the germline V gene, CDR1 is KGHDR and CDR2 is SFDVKD. V lost 9 bases, J lost 1 base, and 12 bases lay in between. The CDR3 here is CATGIQGSYEQYF. DNA of the CDR3: TGTGCCACCGGGATACAGGGTTCCTACGAGCAGTACTTC.

The V gene is TRBV19, the J gene TRBJ1-6; TRBD1 is a possible D gene (5 bases). Germline V gene lookup returns CDR1 LNHDA and CDR2 SQIVND (reference sequence). There are 13 residues in the CDR3. The germline V and J ends were trimmed by 9 bases and 7 bases, with 13 bases remaining between them. Written as DNA, the CDR3 is TGTGCCAGCGGGACCTTCGAAAATTCACCCCTCCACTTT. It yields the protein CASGTFENSPLHF.

CDR3 loop: CASRRDRARGTGELFF. The CDR3 DNA follows: TGTGCCAGCAGACGAGACAGGGCACGGGGCACCGGGGAGCTGTTTTTT. V gene TRBV3-1 (or the pseudogene TRBV3-2) combines with J gene TRBJ2-2; 7 nucleotides match TRBD1. V shed 6 bases and J 4 bases; nucleotides not matched to a gene: 11. CDR3 length: 16 amino acids. Germline CDR1 LGHDT, CDR2 YNNKEL (reference sequence).

This chain links TRBV7-9 with TRBJ1-4, with D tentatively TRBD1 (5 bases). The V end lost 1 base, the J end lost 7 bases, and 16 bases lay between the germline ends. Per the germline V gene, CDR1 is SEHNR and CDR2 is FQNEAQ (reference sequence). The CDR3 is 16 amino acids. The CDR3 reads CASSLGVGEKVEKLFF. In DNA form, the CDR3 reads TGTGCCAGCAGCTTAGGAGTGGGGGAAAAGGTTGAAAAACTGTTTTTT. The full variable domain, completed using reference TRBV7-9 and TRBJ1-4, is DTGVSQNPRHKITKRGQNVTFRCDPISEHNRLYWYRQTLGQGPEFLTYFQNEAQLEKSRLLSDRFSAERPKGSFSTLEIQRTEQGDSAMYLCASSLGVGEKVEKLFFGSGTQLSVL.

V is TRBV27 and J is TRBJ2-5, with D tentatively TRBD1 (5 bases). Germline CDR1 reads MNHEY; CDR2 reads SMNVEV (reference sequence). This CDR3 region has 15 residues. Trimming removed 7 bases from V and 5 bases from J, with 20 bases in between. For the CDR3, the DNA is TGTGCCAGCAACTCCCTGGGGCAGGCCTGGGAGACCCAGTACTTC. Amino acid sequence: CASNSLGQAWETQYF.

In nucleotides, the CDR3 is TGTGCCAGCAGCTTAGCGAGGACAGGGTTGGAGACCCAGTACTTC. This gives the protein CASSLARTGLETQYF. This sequence joins TRBV7-9 and TRBJ2-5, with TRBD1 identical over 8 bases. V gave up 0 bases and J gave up 5 bases; unmatched junction bases: 5. The CDR3 contains 15 residues. Germline CDR1 SEHNR, CDR2 FQNEAQ (reference sequence).

V is TRBV6-5 and J is TRBJ1-6; possible D gene TRBD1, 5 bases. Trimming took off 4 bases at V and 7 bases at J, with 17 bases between the two ends. This CDR3 region has 16 residues. Germline V gene sequence: CDR1 MNHEY, CDR2 SVGAGI. The CDR3 DNA sequence: TGTGCCAGCAGTTCAGGAGTCGGGGGGTCGAATTCACCCCTCCACTTT. Its protein product is CASSSGVGGSNSPLHF.

This CDR3 reads CASSVGPGGTTVGYEQYF. CDR3 DNA sequence: TGTGCCAGCAGCGTAGGGCCGGGGGGGACAACCGTAGGCTACGAGCAGTACTTC. This chain links TRBV9 with TRBJ2-7; 8 positions agree with TRBD2. There are 18 residues in the CDR3. Looked up from germline, CDR1 is SGDLS and CDR2 is YYNGEE. V gave up 0 bases and J gave up 3 bases; unmatched junction bases: 14.

The chain couples TRBV14 to TRBJ1-1; 7 bases line up with TRBD1. The CDR3 covers 16 residues. From germline, CDR1 is SGHDN and CDR2 FVKESK. J was trimmed by 1 base and V by 4 bases; bases with no gene match: 9. CDR3: CASSPSGTASNTEAFF. CDR3 DNA sequence: TGTGCCAGCAGCCCGTCCGGGACAGCTTCGAACACTGAAGCTTTCTTT.